The sequence of this TCR beta chain was determined in a study of control samples from healthy donors and cancer patients. This clone has only one observation. From germline, CDR1 is LNHNV and CDR2 YYDKDF (reference sequence). The CDR3 length is 17 residues. Deletions cut 0 bases from V and 0 bases from J, with 12 bases between. The data were produced by immunoSEQ multiplex PCR, yet TCRdb's version contains in-frame clones alone and is incomplete. The sample carries around 100,000 clones, roughly nine tenths recorded once. Specimen: blood. The origin of this receptor is a woman aged 45-60 years in good health. The gene calls are TRBV15 and TRBJ1-3; D remains ambiguous. CDR3 in DNA: TGTGCCACCAGCAGAGATCCCGGCGCCCGCTCTGGAAACACCATATATTTT. It codes for CATSRDPGARSGNTIYF.